A single sample is the source of the 30 T cell receptor beta chains below, sequenced in a study of OX40 agonist ivuxolimab in advanced cancers. Clones were read by immunoSEQ multiplex PCR, and TCRdb kept only the in-frame ones, dropping some. Here the sample spans under 95,000 clones, roughly 89% being singletons. This sample comprised CD4+ or CD8+ T cells sorted from blood, obtained in a trial of the OX40 agonist ivuxolimab. These receptors were obtained from an adult with an advanced solid tumor such as melanoma, head and neck, liver or kidney cancer.

V usage is TRBV20-1 and J usage is TRBJ1-1; no clear D. The germline V gene encodes CDR1 DFQATT and CDR2 SNEGSKA (reference sequence). This CDR3 is 11 amino acids long. The V and J ends lost 3 bases and 4 bases respectively, with 6 bases between them. CDR3 coding DNA: TGCAGTGCTAGTCGGCCCACTGAAGCTTTCTTT. Translated: CSASRPTEAFF.

The chain carries TRBV21-1 and TRBJ1-5; the table calls TRBD1, which could not be checked here. TRBV21-1 is flagged as a pseudogene. The CDR3 runs to 18 residues. CDR3 protein: CASSKAPRQRNSNQPQHF. CDR3 DNA: TGTGCCAGCAGCAAAGCCCCCCGACAGCGAAATAGCAATCAGCCCCAGCATTTT.

V usage is TRBV6-1 and J usage is TRBJ1-1; D is possibly TRBD1 (6 bases). The CDR3 has 11 amino acids. Between the trimmed V and J ends, which lost 6 bases and 11 bases, there was a span of 13 bases. CDR1 MNHNS and CDR2 SASEGT come from the germline V gene. The CDR3, as DNA: TGTGCCAGCAGCAGGGGAGCGGAGGCTTTCTTT. Its protein is CASSRGAEAFF.

The J gene is TRBJ1-1, the V gene TRBV9; D is undetermined. V lost 0 bases to trimming and J lost 0 bases, with 9 bases between them. Germline assignment: CDR1 SGDLS and CDR2 YYNGEE. The CDR3 spans 15 residues. The DNA for the CDR3 is TGTGCCAGCAGCGTAGCGATGGGGTTGAACACTGAAGCTTTCTTT. It translates to CASSVAMGLNTEAFF.

This rearrangement joins TRBV6-1 to TRBJ2-7, with D unresolved. The ends were cut back, 4 bases at V and 1 base at J, with 2 bases in the middle. This CDR3 is 11 amino acids long. Germline lookup yields CDR1 MNHNS and CDR2 SASEGT. The CDR3 sequence is CASSGSYEQYF. In DNA form, the CDR3 reads TGTGCCAGCAGTGGGTCCTACGAGCAGTACTTC.

The chain recombines TRBV6-6 with TRBJ2-1, with D maybe TRBD2 (5 bases). Trimming shortened V by 6 bases and J by 5 bases, and 17 bases separated the two germline ends. CDR3 length: 15 amino acids. Germline values: CDR1 MNHNY, CDR2 SVGAGI (reference sequence). The chain's CDR3 is CASRNSDTINNEQFF. The DNA of the CDR3 is TGTGCCAGCAGAAATAGCGATACAATCAACAATGAGCAGTTCTTC.

V is TRBV9 and J is TRBJ2-4; a weak D match, TRBD2 (5 bases). Trimming cost V 2 bases and J 2 bases, with 14 bases left between them. Germline V lookup: CDR1 SGDLS, CDR2 YYNGEE. The CDR3 contains 16 residues. The CDR3 reads CASSVDPRGTKNIQYF. CDR3 nucleotide sequence: TGTGCCAGCAGCGTCGACCCTAGAGGGACCAAAAACATTCAGTACTTC.

The chain recombines TRBV6-7 with TRBJ1-1; maybe TRBD1 (5 bases). TRBV6-7 is placed among ORFs of uncertain function. The length of the CDR3 is 17 residues. V lost 7 bases and J 1 base, leaving 22 bases between the germline ends. Written as DNA, the CDR3 is TGTGCCAGCACCGAAGGGGCACGGGGCGCAGGGAACACTGAAGCTTTCTTT. Amino acids: CASTEGARGAGNTEAFF.

The genes are TRBV6-1 and TRBJ2-1; 7 bases are shared with TRBD2. The CDR3 runs 14 residues. V was clipped by 8 bases and J by 1 base; unmatched bases: 5. CDR1 and CDR2 (germline): MNHNS, SASEGT. This CDR3 reads CASWGGFSYNEQFF. The CDR3 DNA reads TGTGCCAGCTGGGGGGGGTTTTCCTACAATGAGCAGTTCTTC.

V gene TRBV28 combines with J gene TRBJ1-5; 10 nucleotides line up with TRBD1. With V trimmed by 7 bases and J by 1 base, 4 bases remained unmatched. Per germline, CDR1 MDHEN and CDR2 SYDVKM. The CDR3 contains 15 residues. The CDR3 region has the DNA TGTGCCAGCAACCGGGACAGGGGAAGCAATCAGCCCCAGCATTTT. Translation: CASNRDRGSNQPQHF. Full variable domain (remainder filled in from reference TRBV28 and TRBJ1-5): DVKVTQSSRYLVKRTGEKVFLECVQDMDHENMFWYRQDPGLGLRLIYFSYDVKMKEKGDIPEGYSVSREKKERFSLILESASTNQTSMYLCASNRDRGSNQPQHFGDGTRLSIL.

The V call is TRBV7-9, the J call TRBJ1-5; TRBD1 is a possible D gene (6 bases). The V gene's germline CDR1 is SEHNR and CDR2 FQNEAQ (reference sequence). Trimming removed 2 bases at V and 12 bases at J, with 23 bases between. The CDR3 loop spans 16 amino acids. Here the CDR3 DNA reads TGTGCCAGCAGCTTAACACAGGGAGAAGGCAGGCAGGACCAGCATTTT. Amino acid sequence: CASSLTQGEGRQDQHF.

The rearrangement uses TRBV28 and TRBJ1-3, with a weak D call TRBD1 (6 bases). V shed 5 bases and J shed 4 bases, with 12 bases lying between them. In germline, CDR1 is MDHEN, CDR2 SYDVKM. CDR3 length: 14 residues. In DNA form, the CDR3 reads TGTGCCAGCAGTCTCCGGGGGGGCGGAAACACCATATATTTT. Amino acids: CASSLRGGGNTIYF. Looking up the rest from reference TRBV28 and TRBJ1-3 gives the full variable domain: DVKVTQSSRYLVKRTGEKVFLECVQDMDHENMFWYRQDPGLGLRLIYFSYDVKMKEKGDIPEGYSVSREKKERFSLILESASTNQTSMYLCASSLRGGGNTIYFGEGSWLTVV.

The chain is built from TRBV6-1 and TRBJ1-5; 7 positions match TRBD1. The CDR3 totals 15 residues. Germline CDR1 and CDR2: MNHNS and SASEGT. After removal of 6 bases from V and 6 bases from J, the junction contained 11 bases not matched to a gene. The CDR3 reads CASRPGQTFGQPQHF. The CDR3 DNA reads as TGTGCCAGCAGGCCGGGACAGACATTTGGTCAGCCCCAGCATTTT.

The rearrangement uses TRBV11-2 and TRBJ2-7; maybe TRBD1 (6 bases). The V end lost 6 bases, the J end lost 3 bases, and 12 bases lay between the germline ends. This CDR3 spans 13 amino acids. The germline gives CDR1 SGHAT, CDR2 FQNNGV. The chain's CDR3 is CASRNNRVYEQYF. The CDR3 region has the DNA TGTGCCAGCAGAAACAACAGGGTCTACGAGCAGTACTTC.

The chain employs TRBV5-1 and TRBJ2-2; D may match TRBD1 or TRBD2 (6 bases each). The germline V gene encodes CDR1 SGHRS and CDR2 YFSETQ. The CDR3 totals 15 residues. V was clipped by 5 bases and J by 0 bases, with 11 bases between them. CDR3 bases: TGCGCCAGCAGTTGGGGGGCAACGAACACCGGGGAGCTGTTTTTT. Translated: CASSWGATNTGELFF.

The gene calls are TRBV23-1 and TRBJ2-2; no definite D call. TRBV23-1 carries the ORF label, with uncertain function. The CDR3 is 14 residues long. V lost 0 bases and J lost 7, with 9 bases in between. CDR3 in DNA: TGCGCCAGCAGTCAATCAGAGGAGTTCGGGGAGCTGTTTTTT. As protein: CASSQSEEFGELFF.

The V call is TRBV2, the J call TRBJ2-7; tentatively, D is TRBD2 (5 bases). CDR1 and CDR2 (germline): SNHLY, FYNNEI. The length of the CDR3 is 12 residues. V was shortened by 6 bases and J by 4 bases, with 10 bases between the two germline ends. DNA for the CDR3: TGTGCCAGCAGCGCGGGTGGTTACGAGCAGTACTTC. Protein: CASSAGGYEQYF.

This clone came up once. This sequence joins TRBV19 and TRBJ2-2; D is undetermined. The germline V and J ends were trimmed by 7 bases and 8 bases, with 14 bases remaining between them. Germline values: CDR1 LNHDA, CDR2 SQIVND (reference sequence). The CDR3 runs to 13 residues. The CDR3 sequence is CASMGMGAGELFF. CDR3 DNA: TGTGCCAGTATGGGGATGGGCGCGGGGGAGCTGTTTTTT. Filled out from reference TRBV19 and TRBJ2-2, the complete variable domain reads DGGITQSPKYLFRKEGQNVTLSCEQNLNHDAMYWYRQDPGQGLRLIYYSQIVNDFQKGDIAEGYSVSREKKESFPLTVTSAQKNPTAFYLCASMGMGAGELFFGEGSRLTVL.

The chain employs TRBV2 and TRBJ2-2; D ambiguous. V lost 8 bases and J 7 bases, leaving 8 bases between the germline ends. Germline V gene lookup returns CDR1 SNHLY and CDR2 FYNNEI. The CDR3 has 11 amino acids. Written as DNA, the CDR3 is TGTGCCAGCGCACAGATCGGGGAGCTGTTTTTT. It codes for CASAQIGELFF.

In its sample, this clone was seen once. This chain uses TRBV7-6 with TRBJ2-1; the match to TRBD2 covers 9 bases. Losses at the gene ends were 5 bases for V and 9 bases for J; bases not matched to a gene: 2. The CDR3 runs 12 residues. The germline V gene has CDR1 SGHVS and CDR2 FNYEAQ. As DNA, the CDR3 is TGTGCCAGCAGCCCTAGCGGGGTTGAGCAGTTCTTC. Protein product: CASSPSGVEQFF.

The chain has TRBV5-1 and TRBJ1-6; 8 bases are shared with TRBD1. The CDR3 runs 19 residues. Germline values: CDR1 SGHRS, CDR2 YFSETQ. With V trimmed by 4 bases and J by 7 bases, 19 bases remained unmatched. The CDR3 region is CASSRGAGQGFYGNSPLHF. For the CDR3, the DNA is TGCGCCAGCAGCCGAGGAGCCGGACAGGGCTTTTATGGAAATTCACCCCTCCACTTT.

The chain has TRBV6-5 and TRBJ1-2; 9 bases are shared with TRBD1. V was pared by 4 bases and J by 3 bases, with 9 bases of the junction left unmatched. The CDR3 length is 16 residues. Germline V gene lookup returns CDR1 MNHEY and CDR2 SVGAGI. CDR3 loop: CASSSKRTGVHYGYTF. The CDR3 DNA sequence: TGTGCCAGCAGTTCCAAACGGACAGGGGTTCACTATGGCTACACCTTC.

The chain employs TRBV6-5 and TRBJ1-2; 9 bases are a match to TRBD1. Unmatched junction bases numbered 6, after V lost 5 bases and J lost 8 bases. CDR3 length: 13 residues. Germline-derived CDR1 and CDR2 are MNHEY and SVGAGI. CDR3 loop: CASSHDRGGGYTF. DNA of the CDR3: TGTGCCAGCAGTCATGACAGGGGGGGCGGCTACACCTTC.

This clone was detected a few times. CDR3 sequence reads: CASSQGTVTEAFF. The CDR3 DNA reads TGTGCCAGCAGCCAGGGGACTGTCACTGAAGCTTTCTTT. The chain combines TRBV14 with TRBJ1-1; D perhaps matches TRBD1 (5 bases). The CDR3 runs to 13 residues. Germline values: CDR1 SGHDN, CDR2 FVKESK. V dropped 3 bases and J dropped 4 bases, with 9 bases sitting between them.

The chain recombines TRBV15 with TRBJ2-2; 7 nucleotides line up with TRBD2. Germline loops: CDR1 LNHNV, CDR2 YYDKDF (reference sequence). The CDR3 has 15 residues. The V segment lost 5 bases and the J segment 2 bases; nucleotides outside the gene matches: 5. CDR3 DNA: TGTGCCACCAGCGGACTAGTTCTTAACACCGGGGAGCTGTTTTTT. Translated, it gives CATSGLVLNTGELFF.

The V call is TRBV30, the J call TRBJ2-1, with 7 bases matching TRBD1. V was pared by 0 bases and J by 4 bases, with 6 bases of the junction left unmatched. Germline values: CDR1 GTSNPN, CDR2 SVGIG (reference sequence). The CDR3 has 15 amino acids. Written as DNA, the CDR3 is TGTGCCTGGAGTGTGGACAGGCAGGTTTACAATGAGCAGTTCTTC. Protein sequence: CAWSVDRQVYNEQFF.

CDR3 region: CASSGILQGVTNEKLFF. The DNA of the CDR3 is TGTGCCAGCAGTGGCATCCTACAGGGGGTGACTAATGAAAAACTGTTTTTT. The chain combines TRBV28 with TRBJ1-4; 8 bases map to TRBD1. Germline CDR1 MDHEN, CDR2 SYDVKM. Trimming removed 5 bases from V and 2 bases from J; junction bases left unmatched: 10. This CDR3 spans 17 amino acids.

The chain uses TRBV28 and TRBJ2-7; 8 bases fit TRBD2. Germline CDR1 and CDR2: MDHEN and SYDVKM. The CDR3 loop spans 15 amino acids. V shed 6 bases, J shed 7 bases, and the junction held 14 bases outside the gene matches. CDR3 protein: CASRPDSGGGREQYF. CDR3 DNA: TGTGCCAGCAGGCCCGATAGCGGAGGCGGGAGGGAGCAGTACTTC.

The rearrangement uses TRBV29-1 and TRBJ1-5; TRBD1 is a possible D gene (5 bases). The V and J ends lost 4 bases and 3 bases respectively, with 10 bases between them. The CDR3 covers 13 residues. Per germline, CDR1 SQVTM and CDR2 ANQGSEA. CDR3 residues: CSVAQGYNQPQHF. In nucleotides, the CDR3 is TGCAGCGTTGCGCAGGGTTACAATCAGCCCCAGCATTTT.

The chain joins TRBV18 to TRBJ2-3; maybe TRBD1 (6 bases). The CDR3 loop spans 15 amino acids. Germline assignment: CDR1 KGHSH and CDR2 LQKENI. The V gene lost 3 bases and the J gene lost 1 base, with 11 bases spanning the gap. This CDR3 reads CASSPRGSRTDTQYF. CDR3 bases: TGTGCCAGCTCACCCAGGGGCTCTCGCACAGATACGCAGTATTTT.